Following are 2 T cell receptor beta chains from one sample sequenced in a study of CD8 T cells in ankylosing spondylitis. TCRdb analysed the 5' RACE reads with MiXCR anew, one entry per CDR3 protein. Of roughly 200,000 distinct CDR3 sequences listed, 20% to 30% are singletons. The source material was blood, either unsorted or a sorted T cell fraction (not recorded which). All receptors come from a male donor with ankylosing spondylitis or in good health (not recorded which).

In its sample, this clonotype was seen many times. The chain recombines TRBV7-9 with TRBJ1-2; 8 bases are a match to TRBD1. V lost 5 bases and J lost 8; bases outside the gene matches: 10. The CDR3 has 14 residues. Germline V CDR1 and CDR2: SEHNR, FQNEAQ (reference sequence). Written as DNA, the CDR3 is TGTGCCAGCAGCCGACAGGGGTCGTCTAAGGGCTACACCTTC. Its protein is CASSRQGSSKGYTF.

This clonotype came up many times. The chain joins TRBV7-2 to TRBJ2-2, with unresolved D. The V and J ends lost 5 bases and 6 bases respectively, with 13 bases between them. The CDR3 runs to 14 residues. Germline CDR1 reads SGHTA; CDR2 reads FQGNSA. The CDR3 sequence is CASSPRSSPGELFF. The CDR3 DNA reads as TGTGCCAGCAGCCCCCGGTCCTCCCCCGGGGAGCTGTTTTTT.